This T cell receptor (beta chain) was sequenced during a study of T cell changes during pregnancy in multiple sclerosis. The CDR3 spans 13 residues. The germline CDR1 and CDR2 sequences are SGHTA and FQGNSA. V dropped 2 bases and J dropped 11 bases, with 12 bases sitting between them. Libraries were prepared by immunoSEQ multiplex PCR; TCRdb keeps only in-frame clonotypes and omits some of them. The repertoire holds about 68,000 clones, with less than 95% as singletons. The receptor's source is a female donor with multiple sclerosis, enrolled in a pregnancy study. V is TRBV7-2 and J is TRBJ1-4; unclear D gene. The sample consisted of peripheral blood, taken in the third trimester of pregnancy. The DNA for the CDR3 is TGTGCCAGCAGCTTAATCGGATCGGGGAAACTGTTTTTT. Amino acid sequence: CASSLIGSGKLFF.